The rows below give T cell receptor beta chains drawn from one sample of a study of CDR3 diversity in severe acne. Each CDR3 protein is one row after TCRdb ran MiXCR on the PCR reads. The sample lists more than 80,000 distinct CDR3 sequences, about 53% occurring once. The specimen sequenced was blood. These receptors all come from a male donor with severe acne vulgaris. Both conserved end residues are part of each CDR3. The order of the fields is CDR3 length, J gene, D gene, clone size, V gene, CDR3 DNA, CDR3 protein. The D gene is left open where the match is weak. Some rows have no size entry. The others give once, few or many, or a class for an expanded clone.

len: 13
j_gene: TRBJ1-1
d_gene: NA
abundance: few
v_gene: TRBV20-1
CDR3nt: TGCAGTGCTAGAGACAGGGGGAACACTGAAGCTTTCTTT
CDR3aa: CSARDRGNTEAFF

len: 13
j_gene: TRBJ2-5
d_gene: TRBD1
abundance: NA
v_gene: TRBV7-9
CDR3nt: TGTGCCAGCAGCTCAGGGGGCAGGGAGACCCAGTACTTC
CDR3aa: CASSSGGRETQYF

len: 14
j_gene: TRBJ1-2
d_gene: NA
abundance: many
v_gene: TRBV18
CDR3nt: TGTGCCAGCTCAATAGGACAGTCTAACTATGGCTACACCTTC
CDR3aa: CASSIGQSNYGYTF

len: 13
j_gene: TRBJ1-2
d_gene: NA
abundance: once
v_gene: TRBV20-1
CDR3nt: TGCAGTGCTGTGGCAGGGAGCCACAATGGCTACACCTTC
CDR3aa: CSAVAGSHNGYTF

len: 14
j_gene: TRBJ2-7
d_gene: NA
abundance: NA
v_gene: TRBV10-3
CDR3nt: TGTGCCATCAGTGCCAGCGGCGGCTCCTACGAGCAGTACTTC
CDR3aa: CAISASGGSYEQYF

len: 13
j_gene: TRBJ2-2
d_gene: NA
abundance: many
v_gene: TRBV7-3
CDR3nt: TGTGCCAGCTCACGCGGTAACACCGGGGAGCTGTTTTTT
CDR3aa: CASSRGNTGELFF

len: 16
j_gene: TRBJ2-5
d_gene: TRBD2
abundance: NA
v_gene: TRBV4-2
CDR3nt: TGTGCCAGCAGCCAAGACCCACACGCGGGAGCGGAGACCCAGTACTTC
CDR3aa: CASSQDPHAGAETQYF

len: 15
j_gene: TRBJ2-7
d_gene: NA
abundance: NA
v_gene: TRBV7-2
CDR3nt: TGTGCCAGCAGCCAAGGGATGGAGGGGCCCTACGAGCAGTACTTC
CDR3aa: CASSQGMEGPYEQYF

len: 13
j_gene: TRBJ1-6
d_gene: TRBD1
abundance: NA
v_gene: TRBV7-2
CDR3nt: TGTGCCAGCGGAGGGACAGGGGGTTCACCCCTCCACTTT
CDR3aa: CASGGTGGSPLHF

len: 14
j_gene: TRBJ1-5
d_gene: NA
abundance: many
v_gene: TRBV6-2/TRBV6-3
CDR3nt: TGTGCCAGCGGCTTTTCCATATACAATCAGCCCCAGCATTTT
CDR3aa: CASGFSIYNQPQHF

len: 13
j_gene: TRBJ2-7
d_gene: NA
abundance: NA
v_gene: TRBV10-3
CDR3nt: TGTGCCATCAGTGTGGACAGCTCCTACGAGCAGTACTTC
CDR3aa: CAISVDSSYEQYF

len: 13
j_gene: TRBJ2-2
d_gene: TRBD2
abundance: NA
v_gene: TRBV20-1
CDR3nt: TGCAGTGCTAGGCAGCGGGAGGTCGGGGAGCTGTTTTTT
CDR3aa: CSARQREVGELFF

len: 15
j_gene: TRBJ1-1
d_gene: TRBD1
abundance: many
v_gene: TRBV7-8
CDR3nt: TGTGCCAGCAGCTTAGGGCCGGCAGGGGGCACTGAAGCTTTCTTT
CDR3aa: CASSLGPAGGTEAFF

len: 14
j_gene: TRBJ2-2
d_gene: NA
abundance: many
v_gene: TRBV25-1
CDR3nt: TGTGCCAGCAGTGAATTATTGAACACCGGGGAGCTGTTTTTT
CDR3aa: CASSELLNTGELFF

len: 12
j_gene: TRBJ1-1
d_gene: NA
abundance: NA
v_gene: TRBV29-1
CDR3nt: TGCAGCCTGGGCCCTTTGAACACTGAAGCTTTCTTT
CDR3aa: CSLGPLNTEAFF

len: 16
j_gene: TRBJ2-3
d_gene: TRBD2
abundance: medium-sized
v_gene: TRBV20-1
CDR3nt: TGCAGTGCTAGAGATGGGACTAGCGGAGACACAGATACGCAGTATTTT
CDR3aa: CSARDGTSGDTDTQYF

len: 15
j_gene: TRBJ2-7
d_gene: NA
abundance: NA
v_gene: TRBV7-6
CDR3nt: TGTGCCAGCAGCCCATCAGCGGCTACCCACTACGAGCAGTACTTC
CDR3aa: CASSPSAATHYEQYF

len: 14
j_gene: TRBJ2-3
d_gene: NA
abundance: many
v_gene: TRBV7-2
CDR3nt: TGTGCCAGCAGCTTTACGGATTCCACAGATACGCAGTATTTT
CDR3aa: CASSFTDSTDTQYF

len: 16
j_gene: TRBJ2-6
d_gene: TRBD2
abundance: NA
v_gene: TRBV15
CDR3nt: TGTGCCACCAGCGGACTAGCGGGAGAGAAGGCCAGCGTCCTGACTTTC
CDR3aa: CATSGLAGEKASVLTF

len: 10
j_gene: TRBJ2-2
d_gene: NA
abundance: NA
v_gene: TRBV25-1
CDR3nt: TGTGCCAGCCTGGGCGGGGAGCTGTTTTTT
CDR3aa: CASLGGELFF

len: 14
j_gene: TRBJ2-5
d_gene: NA
abundance: NA
v_gene: TRBV25-1
CDR3nt: TGTGCCAGCAGTGGACACCCTTCCCAAGAGACCCAGTACTTC
CDR3aa: CASSGHPSQETQYF

len: 16
j_gene: TRBJ1-2
d_gene: TRBD1
abundance: NA
v_gene: TRBV2
CDR3nt: TGTGCCAGCAGTAGGACAGGGGGAATGGGAGCCTATGGCTACACCTTC
CDR3aa: CASSRTGGMGAYGYTF